A selection of T cell receptor beta chains follows, all from one sample in a study of cytomegalovirus exposure and HLA in healthy donors. TCRdb's table, derived via immunoSEQ multiplex PCR, lists solely in-frame clones and lacks some. Seen here are fewer than 200,000 clones, about nine tenths observed once, and the top ten hold 5% to 7%. Sequenced input: PBMCs. These receptors were collected from a woman aged 25 to 39 in good health and CMV-seronegative. Each CDR3 is given with its conserved first and last residue. The D gene is left open where the match is weak. A clone size is listed for some rows: how often the clone was seen (once, few, many), or a class if it is expanded.

v_gene,abundance,j_gene,d_gene,CDR3nt,CDR3aa
TRBV10-2,-,TRBJ1-4,-,TGCGCCAGCAGTGAGTCAGGGGAAAAACTGTTTTTT,CASSESGEKLFF
TRBV6-1,-,TRBJ2-7,-,TGTGCCAGCAGTGAATTGAGTAAGGGGGGACGGAGAGTCTACGAGCAGTACTTC,CASSELSKGGRRVYEQYF
TRBV5-5,-,TRBJ1-1,-,TGTGCCAGCAGCTTGGCCAGCGTCGACACTGAAGCTTTCTTT,CASSLASVDTEAFF
TRBV9,-,TRBJ2-2,TRBD2,TGTGCCAGCAGCGCCGCAACCGGGACTAGGTACGGGGAGCTGTTTTTT,CASSAATGTRYGELFF
TRBV7-6,-,TRBJ1-1,-,TGTGCCAGCAGTCTCCCTCCGATTCGGCGGGCTTTCTTT,CASSLPPIRRAFF
TRBV7-8,few,TRBJ2-2,-,TGTGCCAGCAGTCCACAGGGGAACACCGGGGAGCTGTTTTTT,CASSPQGNTGELFF
TRBV5-6,-,TRBJ2-7,-,TGTGCCAGCAGCTTGAACAGTTTCTCCTACGAGCAGTACTTC,CASSLNSFSYEQYF
TRBV7-9,once,TRBJ1-1,-,TGTGCCAGCAGCTTAGCAGGGCGGACTGAAGCTTTCTTT,CASSLAGRTEAFF
TRBV29-1,-,TRBJ1-2,-,TGCAGCGTTGAAGATCGTGTTGCGGTGCGAGCTAACTATGGCTACACCTTC,CSVEDRVAVRANYGYTF
TRBV5-4,-,TRBJ2-7,-,TGTGCCAGCAGCTTGGGAGTGGGCAACGAGCAGTACTTC,CASSLGVGNEQYF
TRBV5-1,few,TRBJ2-5,-,TGCGCCAGCAGCTTGGACCGGACCCAGTACTTC,CASSLDRTQYF
TRBV29-1,-,TRBJ1-1,-,TGCAGCGTTGCTTGGGGAACTGAAGCTTTCTTT,CSVAWGTEAFF
TRBV5-1,-,TRBJ2-2,TRBD2,TGCGCCAGCAGCTTCTCTAGCGGGGTCACCGGGGAGCTGTTTTTT,CASSFSSGVTGELFF
TRBV19,-,TRBJ2-7,-,TGTGCCAGTAGGGGCAGAGTCAACGAGCAGTACTTC,CASRGRVNEQYF
TRBV6-5,-,TRBJ1-2,-,TGTGCCAGCAGTTCACGCACCTCCTACTATGGCTACACCTTC,CASSSRTSYYGYTF
TRBV28,-,TRBJ2-7,-,TGTGCCAGCAGTTTGGGGGGTGTCAACGAGCAGTACTTC,CASSLGGVNEQYF
TRBV7-2,few,TRBJ1-5,-,TGTGCCAGCAGCTTGGATAGATATAGCAATCAGCCCCAGCATTTT,CASSLDRYSNQPQHF
TRBV19,once,TRBJ2-7,-,TGTGCCAGTAGTATCCGGGACACCGCCTACGAGCAGTACTTC,CASSIRDTAYEQYF
TRBV27,-,TRBJ2-1,TRBD2,TGTGCCAGCAGCCTGACTAGCGGGACCTACAATGAGCAGTTCTTC,CASSLTSGTYNEQFF
TRBV27,-,TRBJ2-2,TRBD1,TGTGCCAGCAGTGGATACAGGGGGCTGACCGGGGAGCTGTTTTTT,CASSGYRGLTGELFF
TRBV19,-,TRBJ2-7,-,TGTGCCAGTAGTAACACGTTGGCGCTGGAGCAGTACTTC,CASSNTLALEQYF
TRBV4-3,-,TRBJ1-1,-,TGCGCCAGCAGCCAAGCGTCGGGAGTGCACACTGAAGCTTTCTTT,CASSQASGVHTEAFF
TRBV2,-,TRBJ1-1,-,TGTGCCAGCAGGGGACAACCTAACACTGAAGCTTTCTTT,CASRGQPNTEAFF
TRBV7-3,-,TRBJ2-3,TRBD2,TGTGCCAGCAGTATAGCGGGAAGGACAGATACGCAGTATTTT,CASSIAGRTDTQYF
TRBV7-3,once,TRBJ2-7,-,TGTGCCAGCAGCTTAGCGGGTGCCGCATACGAGCAGTACTTC,CASSLAGAAYEQYF
TRBV14,-,TRBJ1-1,-,TGTGCCAGCAGCCCCTATCTCCTTGATGAAGCTTTCTTT,CASSPYLLDEAFF
TRBV27,-,TRBJ2-6,-,TGTGCCAGCAGTTTACAAACTGGGGCCAACGTCCTGACTTTC,CASSLQTGANVLTF